The present T cell receptor (beta chain) was sequenced within a study of cytomegalovirus exposure and HLA in healthy donors. Study-wide background: The same platform as the approximately 640 first-cohort repertoires was used for the 100 to 150 validation repertoires, a later analysis reported.

Profiling relied on immunoSEQ multiplex PCR, and the TCRdb table lists in-frame clones only, not all of them. The table has about 280,000 clones, around 85% seen once. The CDR3 covers 17 residues. The V end lost 0 bases, the J end lost 5 bases, and 20 bases lay between the germline ends. Germline values: CDR1 MGHRA, CDR2 YSYEKL. Study-wide results and caveats: Many donors carried some public TCRs, although rarity characterized most TCR sequences. One later analysis, an examination of the 90 to 150 validation repertoires, found that first-cohort TCR clusters tended to co-occur in them.

Remarks on this clone: Its antigen is not identified.

V and J are TRBV4-1 and TRBJ2-7; tentatively, D is TRBD2 (6 bases). This receptor was obtained from a woman under 30 in good health and CMV-seronegative. The sample was PBMCs. This CDR3 is CASSQDSLAGIRNEQYF. The DNA for the CDR3 is TGCGCCAGCAGCCAAGATTCCTTGGCGGGAATCAGGAACGAGCAGTACTTC.